This T cell receptor beta chain was retrieved from a study of T cell responses to AZD1222 COVID-19 vaccine. In germline, CDR1 is SNHLY, CDR2 FYNNEI. Trimming stripped 7 bases from V and 6 bases from J, with 16 bases between. The CDR3 consists of 15 residues. Sequencing was performed with immunoSEQ multiplex PCR; in TCRdb, only in-frame clones are kept and a portion is missing. The sample records roughly 160,000 clones, roughly 89% being singletons. The V call is TRBV2, the J call TRBJ1-6, with TRBD1 as a possible D gene (6 bases). Here the sequenced sample was peripheral blood, taken on day 0 of AZD1222 vaccination. The sequence came from an adult in good health. The CDR3 nucleotides are TGTGCCAGCAACCCATCCGGGACACTTAATTCACCCCTCCACTTT. Amino acid sequence: CASNPSGTLNSPLHF. Based on the CDR3 plus reference TRBV2 and TRBJ1-6, the full variable domain is EPEVTQTPSHQVTQMGQEVILRCVPISNHLYFYWYRQILGQKVEFLVSFYNNEISEKSEIFDDQFSVERPDGSNFTLKIRSTKLEDSAMYFCASNPSGTLNSPLHFGNGTRLTVT.